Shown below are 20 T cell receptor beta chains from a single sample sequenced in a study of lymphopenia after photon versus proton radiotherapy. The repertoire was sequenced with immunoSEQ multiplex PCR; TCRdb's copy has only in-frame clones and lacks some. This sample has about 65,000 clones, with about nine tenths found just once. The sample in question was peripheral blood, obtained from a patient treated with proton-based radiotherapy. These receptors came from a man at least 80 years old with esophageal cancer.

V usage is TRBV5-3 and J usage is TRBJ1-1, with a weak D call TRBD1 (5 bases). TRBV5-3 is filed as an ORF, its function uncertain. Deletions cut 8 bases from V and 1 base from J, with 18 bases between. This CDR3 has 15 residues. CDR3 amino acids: CASSPLSGGNTEAFF. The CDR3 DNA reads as TGTGCCAGCAGCCCCCTCAGTGGGGGGAACACTGAAGCTTTCTTT.

In DNA form, the CDR3 reads TGTGCCATCAGTGGAGCAGGGTCGGAGACCCAGTACTTC. This codes for CAISGAGSETQYF. The chain recombines TRBV10-3 with TRBJ2-5; D possibly corresponds to TRBD1 (5 bases). Trimming removed 4 bases at V and 5 bases at J, with 11 bases between. The CDR3 has 13 amino acids. The germline gives CDR1 ENHRY, CDR2 SYGVKD.

As DNA, the CDR3 is TGTGCCAGCAGCGTAGAAGCCAGATTGAACACTGAAGCTTTCTTT. Protein: CASSVEARLNTEAFF. This chain links TRBV9 with TRBJ1-1; D not certain. Trimming pared 0 bases from V and 0 bases from J, leaving 9 bases between. The V gene's germline CDR1 is SGDLS and CDR2 YYNGEE. The CDR3 sequence is 15 residues long.

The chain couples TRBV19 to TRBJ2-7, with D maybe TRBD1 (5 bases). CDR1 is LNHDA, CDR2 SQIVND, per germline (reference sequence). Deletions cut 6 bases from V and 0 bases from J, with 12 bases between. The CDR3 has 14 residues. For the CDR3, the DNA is TGTGCCAGTAGAAACAGGCATTACTCCTACGAGCAGTACTTC. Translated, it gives CASRNRHYSYEQYF.

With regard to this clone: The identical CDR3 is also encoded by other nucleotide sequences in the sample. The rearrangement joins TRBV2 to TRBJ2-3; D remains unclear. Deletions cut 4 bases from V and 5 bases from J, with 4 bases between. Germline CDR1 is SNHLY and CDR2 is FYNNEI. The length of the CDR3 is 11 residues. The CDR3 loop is CASSVGDTQYF. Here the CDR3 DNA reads TGTGCCAGCAGTGTGGGAGATACGCAGTATTTT.

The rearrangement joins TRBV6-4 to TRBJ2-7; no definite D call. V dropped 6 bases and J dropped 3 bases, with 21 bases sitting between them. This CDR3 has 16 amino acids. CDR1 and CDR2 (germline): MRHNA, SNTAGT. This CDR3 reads CASRDHRALSFYEQYF. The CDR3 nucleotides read TGTGCCAGCAGGGACCATCGGGCTTTATCTTTCTACGAGCAGTACTTC.

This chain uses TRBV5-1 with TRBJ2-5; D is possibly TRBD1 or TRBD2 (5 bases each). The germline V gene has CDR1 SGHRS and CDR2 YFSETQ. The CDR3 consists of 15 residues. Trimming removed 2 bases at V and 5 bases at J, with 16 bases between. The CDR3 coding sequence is TGCGCCAGCAGCTTAACCGGGACCACTGGGGAGACCCAGTACTTC. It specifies CASSLTGTTGETQYF.

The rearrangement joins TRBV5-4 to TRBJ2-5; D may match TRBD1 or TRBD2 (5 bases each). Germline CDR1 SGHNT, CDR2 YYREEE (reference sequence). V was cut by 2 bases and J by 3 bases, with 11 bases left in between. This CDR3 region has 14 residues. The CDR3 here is CASSFGTQEETQYF. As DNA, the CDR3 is TGTGCCAGCAGCTTCGGGACGCAGGAAGAGACCCAGTACTTC.

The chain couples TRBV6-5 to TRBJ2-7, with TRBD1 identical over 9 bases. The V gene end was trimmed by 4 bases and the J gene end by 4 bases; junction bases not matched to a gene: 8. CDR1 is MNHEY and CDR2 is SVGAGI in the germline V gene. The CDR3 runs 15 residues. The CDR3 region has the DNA TGTGCCAGCAGTTCTCCCGGACAGGGGAGGTACGAGCAGTACTTC. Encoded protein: CASSSPGQGRYEQYF.

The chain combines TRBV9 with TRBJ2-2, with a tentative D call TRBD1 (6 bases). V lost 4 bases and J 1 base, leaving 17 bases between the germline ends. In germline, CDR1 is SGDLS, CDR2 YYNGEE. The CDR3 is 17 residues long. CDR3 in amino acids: CASSPSSRTVNTGELFF. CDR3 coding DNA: TGTGCCAGCAGCCCTTCCTCGAGGACAGTGAACACCGGGGAGCTGTTTTTT.

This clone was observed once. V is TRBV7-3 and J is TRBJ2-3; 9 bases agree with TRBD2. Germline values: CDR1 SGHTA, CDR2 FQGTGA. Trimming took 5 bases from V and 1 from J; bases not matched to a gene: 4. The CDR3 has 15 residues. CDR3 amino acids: CASSALAGGTDTQYF. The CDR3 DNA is TGTGCCAGCAGCGCATTAGCGGGGGGCACAGATACGCAGTATTTT.

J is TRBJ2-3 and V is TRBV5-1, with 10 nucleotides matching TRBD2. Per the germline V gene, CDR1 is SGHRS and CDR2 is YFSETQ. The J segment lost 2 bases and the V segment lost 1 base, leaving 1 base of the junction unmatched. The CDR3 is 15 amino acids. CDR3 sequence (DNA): TGCGCCAGCAGCTTGACTAGCGGGGCCACAGATACGCAGTATTTT. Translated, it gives CASSLTSGATDTQYF.

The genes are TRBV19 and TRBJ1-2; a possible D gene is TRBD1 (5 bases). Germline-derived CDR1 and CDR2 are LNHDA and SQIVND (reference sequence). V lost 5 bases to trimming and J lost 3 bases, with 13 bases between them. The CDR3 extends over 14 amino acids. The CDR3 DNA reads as TGTGCCAGTAGTCCCAGGGTATTGGACTATGGCTACACCTTC. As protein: CASSPRVLDYGYTF.

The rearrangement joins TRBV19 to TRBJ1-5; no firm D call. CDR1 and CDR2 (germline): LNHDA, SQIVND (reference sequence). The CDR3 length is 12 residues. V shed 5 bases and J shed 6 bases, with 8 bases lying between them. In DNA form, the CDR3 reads TGTGCCAGTAGTCGGGGTGGTCAGCCCCAGCATTTT. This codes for CASSRGGQPQHF.

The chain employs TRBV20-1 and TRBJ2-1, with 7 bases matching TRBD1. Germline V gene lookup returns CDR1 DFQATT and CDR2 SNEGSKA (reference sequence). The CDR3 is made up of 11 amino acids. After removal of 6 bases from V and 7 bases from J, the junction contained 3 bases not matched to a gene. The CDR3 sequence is CSAEQGNEQFF. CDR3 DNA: TGCAGTGCGGAACAGGGGAATGAGCAGTTCTTC.

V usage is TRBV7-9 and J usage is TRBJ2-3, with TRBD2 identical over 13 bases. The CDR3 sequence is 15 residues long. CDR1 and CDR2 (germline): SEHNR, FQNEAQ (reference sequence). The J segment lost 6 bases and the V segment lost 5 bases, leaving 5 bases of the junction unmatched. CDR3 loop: CASSPGLAGEDTQYF. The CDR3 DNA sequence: TGTGCCAGCAGCCCCGGACTAGCGGGAGAGGATACGCAGTATTTT.

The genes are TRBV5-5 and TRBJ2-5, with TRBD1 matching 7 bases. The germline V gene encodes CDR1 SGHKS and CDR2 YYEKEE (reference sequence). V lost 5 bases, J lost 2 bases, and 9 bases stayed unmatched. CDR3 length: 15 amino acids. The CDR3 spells CASSPLPGQQETQYF. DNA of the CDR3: TGTGCCAGCAGTCCCTTACCGGGACAGCAAGAGACCCAGTACTTC.

The CDR3 here is CASSLGQQETQYF. CDR3 bases: TGTGCCAGTAGTTTAGGTCAGCAAGAGACCCAGTACTTC. The rearrangement joins TRBV19 to TRBJ2-5; the D is unclear. This CDR3 has 13 amino acids. Trimming took off 5 bases at V and 2 bases at J, with 9 bases between the two ends. Per germline, CDR1 LNHDA and CDR2 SQIVND (reference sequence).

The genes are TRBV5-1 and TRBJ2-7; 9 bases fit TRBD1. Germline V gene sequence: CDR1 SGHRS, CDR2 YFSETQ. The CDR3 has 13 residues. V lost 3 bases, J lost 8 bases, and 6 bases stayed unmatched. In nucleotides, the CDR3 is TGCGCCAGCAGCTGGGACAGGGAGATCAAGCAGTACTTC. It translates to CASSWDREIKQYF.

DNA for the CDR3: TGTGCCAGCAGCCTACAAAGTATTTGGACTGAAGCTTTCTTT. It codes for CASSLQSIWTEAFF. The rearrangement joins TRBV5-8 to TRBJ1-1; D ambiguous. Looked up from germline, CDR1 is SGHTS and CDR2 is YDEGEE. The CDR3 consists of 14 residues. The V gene lost 4 bases and the J gene lost 5 bases, with 15 bases spanning the gap.